This T cell receptor beta chain stems from a study of cytomegalovirus exposure and HLA in healthy donors. PCR involved 60 Vbeta and 13 Jbeta primers. Sequencing was performed with immunoSEQ multiplex PCR; in TCRdb, only in-frame clones are kept and a portion is missing. The repertoire holds around 180,000 clones, with 75% to 90% as singletons. The CDR3 length is 16 residues. V was clipped by 4 bases and J by 2 bases, with 17 bases between them. Germline lookup yields CDR1 SGHNT and CDR2 YYREEE (reference sequence). V usage is TRBV5-4 and J usage is TRBJ2-3; weak D call: TRBD2 (6 bases). The sequenced material came from PBMCs. The TCR sequence derives from a man in his thirties or forties in good health and CMV-seropositive. As DNA, the CDR3 is TGTGCCAGCAGCACCTCCCGACTAGTCTCCACAGATACGCAGTATTTT. Translated: CASSTSRLVSTDTQYF.